This entry lists 16 T cell receptor beta chains sequenced from one sample in a study of T cells in Graves' hyperthyroidism and ophthalmopathy. The CDR3 regions of TCR beta were amplified from RNA transcripts. Primed by the HTBI set, a first-round RT-PCR was run on the TCR CDR3. Via MiXCR, TCRdb re-called the multiplex PCR reads, giving one row per CDR3 protein. The table has a few hundred thousand distinct CDR3 sequences, roughly 15% seen once. The sequenced sample was blood. The receptors shown here come from a woman aged 35 to 49 with Graves' ophthalmopathy.

This clonotype turned up a few times. The chain uses TRBV6-2 or TRBV6-3 and TRBJ2-3; D is unresolved. Germline V gene data show CDR1 as MNHEY and CDR2 as SVGEGT. The CDR3 covers 14 residues. V lost 0 bases and J lost 4, with 8 bases in between. DNA for the CDR3: TGTGCCAGCAGTTACTCGAGTAGGTCAGATACGCAGTATTTT. Protein product: CASSYSSRSDTQYF.

This clonotype has ten or more counts. The V and J genes are TRBV28 and TRBJ2-5, with 8 bases lining up with TRBD1. The CDR3 covers 13 residues. V shed 5 bases and J 5 bases; nucleotides not matched to a gene: 4. Looked up from germline, CDR1 is MDHEN and CDR2 is SYDVKM. Here the CDR3 DNA reads TGTGCCAGCAGTGGACAGGGTCCTGAGACCCAGTACTTC. Protein: CASSGQGPETQYF.

This clonotype was counted at least ten times. The chain couples TRBV2 to TRBJ1-5; 10 bases line up with TRBD1. V lost 6 bases to trimming and J lost 4 bases; unmatched junction nucleotides: 6. In germline, CDR1 is SNHLY, CDR2 FYNNEI. The CDR3 runs to 15 residues. The CDR3 bases are TGTGCCAGCAGAACGACAGGGGGCGTTAATCAGCCCCAGCATTTT. This gives the protein CASRTTGGVNQPQHF. Drawing the rest from reference TRBV2 and TRBJ1-5, the complete variable domain is EPEVTQTPSHQVTQMGQEVILRCVPISNHLYFYWYRQILGQKVEFLVSFYNNEISEKSEIFDDQFSVERPDGSNFTLKIRSTKLEDSAMYFCASRTTGGVNQPQHFGDGTRLSIL.

At least ten counts were recorded for this clonotype. This chain links TRBV30 with TRBJ1-5, with D hard to call. Germline V lookup: CDR1 GTSNPN, CDR2 SVGIG (reference sequence). There are 12 residues in the CDR3. The V gene lost 1 base and the J gene lost 7 bases, with 8 bases spanning the gap. The CDR3: CAWSGGMQPQHF. The CDR3 nucleotides read TGTGCCTGGAGTGGAGGGATGCAGCCCCAGCATTTT.

Ten or more counts support this clonotype. The chain links TRBV19 to TRBJ2-7; possibly TRBD1 or TRBD2 for D (5 bases each). V lost 7 bases to trimming and J lost 3 bases, with 16 bases between them. Germline values: CDR1 LNHDA, CDR2 SQIVND (reference sequence). This CDR3 is 14 amino acids long. The CDR3 loop is CASTPTGGIYEQYF. CDR3 nucleotide sequence: TGTGCCAGTACTCCGACTGGGGGAATCTACGAGCAGTACTTC.

CDR3 protein: CASSQAGQYEQYF. CDR3 in DNA: TGTGCCAGCAGCCAAGCAGGACAATACGAGCAGTACTTC. The genes are TRBV3-1 and TRBJ2-7, with D possibly being TRBD1 (5 bases). Germline-derived CDR1 and CDR2 are LGHDT and YNNKEL (reference sequence). The CDR3 covers 13 residues. V lost 1 base, J lost 4 bases, and 8 bases lay in between.

CDR3 nucleotides: TGTGCCAGCAGCCAAAAGGGGGCCCGGTGGACCGGGGAGCTGTTTTTT. Encoded protein: CASSQKGARWTGELFF. The rearrangement links TRBV3-1 to TRBJ2-2, with 7 bases matching TRBD1. Unmatched junction bases numbered 8, after V lost 2 bases and J lost 5 bases. The CDR3 runs to 16 residues. The germline V gene encodes CDR1 LGHDT and CDR2 YNNKEL (reference sequence).

Many counts were recorded for this clonotype. The V and J genes are TRBV2 and TRBJ2-5; D perhaps matches TRBD2 (7 bases). The CDR3 spans 14 residues. V lost 6 bases, J lost 4 bases, and 15 bases lay in between. Germline loops: CDR1 SNHLY, CDR2 FYNNEI. The CDR3 loop reads CASRRGGGLETQYF. CDR3 nucleotides: TGTGCCAGCAGGAGAGGGGGAGGGTTAGAGACCCAGTACTTC.

The table lists this clonotype with many counts. A read error may produce the germline difference seen at one junction end. The J gene is TRBJ2-4, the V gene TRBV18; either TRBD1 or TRBD2 may fit D (5 bases each). CDR1 and CDR2 from the germline V gene are KGHSH and LQKENI. The CDR3 spans 15 residues. The CDR3 sequence: CASSPLGEAKNIQYF. The DNA of the CDR3 is TGTGCCAGCTCCCCACTAGGGGAGGCCAAAAACATTCAGTACTTC. The entire variable domain, with the rest obtained from reference TRBV18 and TRBJ2-4, is as follows: NAGVMQNPRHLVRRRGQEARLRCSPMKGHSHVYWYRQLPEEGLKFMVYLQKENIIDESGMPKERFSAEFPKEGPSILRIQQVVRGDSAAYFCASSPLGEAKNIQYFGAGTRLSVL.

This clonotype has only a few counts. The V gene is TRBV20-1, the J gene TRBJ1-6, with D unresolved. Between the trimmed V and J ends, which lost 5 bases and 5 bases, there was a span of 13 bases. This CDR3 has 14 residues. Germline CDR1 and CDR2: DFQATT and SNEGSKA (reference sequence). The CDR3 protein is CSALLVSNNSPLHF. The CDR3 DNA reads TGCAGTGCTCTGCTAGTTTCGAATAATTCACCCCTCCACTTT.

This clonotype was counted many times. This rearrangement joins TRBV12-3 or TRBV12-4 to TRBJ2-2; perhaps TRBD1 as D (5 bases). The V gene lost 6 bases and the J gene lost 7 bases, with 12 bases spanning the gap. The CDR3 is 13 residues long. In DNA form, the CDR3 reads TGTGCCAGCAGCCCTAGGGGTGGCGGGGAGCTGTTTTTT. Translating it yields CASSPRGGGELFF.

This rearrangement joins TRBV6-1 to TRBJ1-1; D is undetermined. The V gene lost 2 bases and the J gene lost 8 bases, with 21 bases spanning the gap. The CDR3 runs to 16 residues. Germline lookup yields CDR1 MNHNS and CDR2 SASEGT. The CDR3 protein is CASSEILIGPREEAFF. The CDR3 DNA reads as TGTGCCAGCAGTGAAATTTTAATAGGGCCGAGAGAAGAAGCTTTCTTT.

This clonotype was seen at least ten times. The gene calls are TRBV3-1 and TRBJ2-1, with a weak D call TRBD1 (5 bases). CDR3 length: 16 amino acids. Trimming took off 3 bases at V and 3 bases at J, with 15 bases between the two ends. Looked up from germline, CDR1 is LGHDT and CDR2 is YNNKEL (reference sequence). The CDR3 DNA reads TGTGCCAGCAGCCAGAGGATAAGGACAAACTACAATGAGCAGTTCTTC. Protein sequence: CASSQRIRTNYNEQFF.

In this sample, this clonotype turned up a few times. J is TRBJ2-1 and V is TRBV14, with TRBD2 identical over 13 bases. V trimming: 5 bases; J trimming: 4 bases; junction bases outside the gene matches: 17. Looked up from germline, CDR1 is SGHDN and CDR2 is FVKESK. CDR3 size: 20 residues. The CDR3 nucleotides are TGTGCCAGCAGCGCGTTTCCGGGACAGGGGACTAGCGGGGTTTACAATGAGCAGTTCTTC. Translated: CASSAFPGQGTSGVYNEQFF.

Ten or more counts support this clonotype. The chain couples TRBV2 to TRBJ1-1; the match to TRBD1 covers 8 bases. The CDR3 totals 16 residues. Germline CDR1 and CDR2: SNHLY and FYNNEI. J lost 3 bases, V lost 8 bases, and 14 bases had no gene match. The CDR3 coding sequence is TGTGCCAGCCGAAGGTTCACCGGGACAGGTTACACTGAAGCTTTCTTT. This encodes CASRRFTGTGYTEAFF.

This clonotype was seen more than once but under ten times. CDR3 DNA: TGCGCCAGCAGCCAAGGACGGATGAACACTGAAGCTTTCTTT. Its translation: CASSQGRMNTEAFF. The chain employs TRBV4-1 and TRBJ1-1; the D is unclear. The CDR3 sequence is 14 residues long. Germline V CDR1 and CDR2: MGHRA, YSYEKL. The germline V and J ends were trimmed by 1 base and 0 bases, with 6 bases remaining between them.